The 22 T cell receptor beta chains presented below share a single source sample, sequenced in a study of T cells after posttransplantation cyclophosphamide. Treatment was busulfan-fludarabine conditioning, a marrow graft, and cyclophosphamide on days +3 and +4. TCRdb keeps only in-frame clones here, not all; method: immunoSEQ multiplex PCR. The sample offers fewer than 13,000 clones and no singletons, the top ten holding over 11%. The sample here was PBMCs, taken after allogeneic stem cell transplant with posttransplant cyclophosphamide. The receptors come from a female patient aged 35-55 years who received an allogeneic stem cell transplant from a related donor, was CMV-positive, and had no GVHD. Some T cells may trace back to the graft donor.

This clone was counted ten times or more. The rearrangement uses TRBV10-3 and TRBJ1-4, with 10 bases aligning to TRBD1. The CDR3 extends over 14 amino acids. Germline CDR1 is ENHRY and CDR2 is SYGVKD. J was trimmed by 6 bases and V by 11 bases; bases with no gene match: 9. In DNA form, the CDR3 reads TGTGCCTCCAGCCCGGGACAGGGGTATGAAAAACTGTTTTTT. Protein sequence: CASSPGQGYEKLFF.

The rearrangement uses TRBV27 and TRBJ2-5, with 10 bases lining up with TRBD2. The DNA end is a closer match to TRBJ2-7, so the J assignment may be wrong. CDR1 and CDR2 (germline): MNHEY, SMNVEV (reference sequence). The CDR3 totals 16 residues. The CDR3, as DNA: TGTGCCAGCAGTCCCGGCCGGACTAGCGGCTCCTACGAGCAGTACTTC. As protein: CASSPGRTSGSYEQYF.

This clone is termed hyperexpanded. The chain uses TRBV6-1 and TRBJ2-2; the D gene is possibly TRBD2 (6 bases). Trimming took 7 bases from V and 4 from J, leaving 13 bases between them. CDR3 size: 14 residues. The germline V gene has CDR1 MNHNS and CDR2 SASEGT. This CDR3 reads CASTGTASTGELFF. CDR3 bases: TGTGCCAGCACTGGGACTGCGAGCACCGGGGAGCTGTTTTTT.

This clone has more than one count but fewer than ten. The chain carries TRBV5-6 and TRBJ2-5; 9 bases fit TRBD1. The DNA end favors TRBJ2-7, so the J call may be wrong. The CDR3 runs 13 residues. CDR1 and CDR2 (germline): SGHDT, YYEEEE. CDR3 nucleotides: TGTGCCAGCACTCCGGGACAGGGTGACGAGCAGTACTTC. As protein: CASTPGQGDEQYF.

This clone was recorded a few times. The same CDR3 also results from other DNA sequences found in this sample. The V gene is TRBV10-2, the J gene TRBJ1-1; D unresolved. There are 15 residues in the CDR3. Trimming shortened V by 3 bases and J by 3 bases, and 14 bases separated the two germline ends. CDR1 is WSHSY and CDR2 is SAAADI in the germline V gene. CDR3 DNA: TGCGCCAGCAGTGAAGAGCGAGAAAGATACACTGAAGCTTTCTTT. Its translation is CASSEERERYTEAFF.

The table lists this clone with many counts. The J gene is TRBJ1-2, the V gene TRBV1; the D segment call TRBD1 is taken from the table without a DNA check. TRBV1 is listed as a pseudogene. The CDR3 length is 15 residues. The CDR3 reads CTSSPKDSFNYGYTF. The CDR3 region has the DNA TGCACCAGCAGCCCGAAGGACAGTTTCAACTATGGCTACACCTTC.

Many counts were recorded for this clone. The chain links TRBV6-5 to TRBJ2-7, with 7 nucleotides matching TRBD1. The J segment lost 6 bases and the V segment lost 0 bases, leaving 8 bases of the junction unmatched. The CDR3 spans 15 residues. CDR1 MNHEY and CDR2 SVGAGI come from the germline V gene. CDR3 bases: TGTGCCAGCAGTTACTCGTTCCAGGGGGTAGGCGAGCAGTACTTC. Amino acids: CASSYSFQGVGEQYF.

This clone came up many times. The chain is built from TRBV5-5 and TRBJ1-1, with D hard to call. Trimming removed 3 bases from V and 4 bases from J, with 10 bases in between. Germline V gene lookup returns CDR1 SGHKS and CDR2 YYEKEE (reference sequence). The CDR3 covers 13 residues. The CDR3 DNA follows: TGTGCCAGCAGCTCGGTAGGGAGCACTGAAGCTTTCTTT. Amino acid sequence: CASSSVGSTEAFF.

CDR3 residues: CASSLERLQETQYF. CDR3 sequence (DNA): TGTGCCAGCAGTCTTGAGCGGCTCCAAGAGACCCAGTACTTC. This chain joins TRBV28 and TRBJ2-5; possibly TRBD2 for D (5 bases). Trimming removed 5 bases at V and 1 base at J, with 11 bases between. Germline CDR1 and CDR2: MDHEN and SYDVKM. The CDR3 totals 14 residues.

In this sample, this clone turned up many times. The genes are TRBV10-3 and TRBJ1-5, with 7 positions matching TRBD1. The CDR3 has 14 residues. Germline V CDR1 and CDR2: ENHRY, SYGVKD. V was pared by 6 bases and J by 5 bases, with 7 bases of the junction left unmatched. CDR3 loop: CAISGSGQDQPQHF. The DNA of the CDR3 is TGTGCCATCAGCGGATCCGGACAGGATCAGCCCCAGCATTTT.

This clone has ten or more counts. V gene TRBV29-1 combines with J gene TRBJ2-5, with TRBD1 matching over 7 bases. Germline V gives CDR1 SQVTM, CDR2 ANQGSEA. The V and J ends lost 1 base and 0 bases, in that order; junction bases with no gene match: 11. CDR3 length: 17 amino acids. DNA of the CDR3: TGCAGCGTTGAAGTTCGGGCAGGGGGTTTTTACCAAGAGACCCAGTACTTC. This codes for CSVEVRAGGFYQETQYF.

This clone was seen ten or more times. The CDR3 spells CASSYTPPQGDQPQHF. As DNA, the CDR3 is TGTGCCAGCAGTTACACACCCCCCCAGGGGGATCAGCCCCAGCATTTT. The V gene is TRBV6-5, the J gene TRBJ1-5; 7 bases fit TRBD1. The CDR3 is 16 residues long. V shed 2 bases and J 5 bases; nucleotides not matched to a gene: 9. Per germline, CDR1 MNHEY and CDR2 SVGAGI.

In this sample, this clone turned up many times. This chain joins TRBV19 and TRBJ2-1; 7 bases fit TRBD1. Looked up from germline, CDR1 is LNHDA and CDR2 is SQIVND (reference sequence). The ends lost 4 bases at V and 4 bases at J; junction bases unmatched: 7. This CDR3 has 15 residues. In DNA, the CDR3 is TGTGCCAGTAGTACCTACAGGGGACAATACAATGAGCAGTTCTTC. Translated: CASSTYRGQYNEQFF.

This clone was picked up many times. This sequence joins TRBV9 and TRBJ2-1; 9 bases fit TRBD2. The junction had 4 bases not matched to a gene; V was cut back by 4 bases and J by 5 bases. CDR3 length: 14 residues. Germline CDR1 is SGDLS and CDR2 is YYNGEE. DNA for the CDR3: TGTGCCAGCAGCCCGCGGGGGGGCCACAATGAGCAGTTCTTC. As protein: CASSPRGGHNEQFF.

This clone was observed a few times. The gene calls are TRBV27 and TRBJ2-5; 8 positions agree with TRBD1. The J call may be mistaken, given a closer DNA end match to TRBJ2-7. Germline values: CDR1 MNHEY, CDR2 SMNVEV (reference sequence). The CDR3 is 15 residues long. The CDR3 DNA is TGTGCCAGCAGTTCGCGGACAGGGTATGGGTACGAGCAGTACTTC. It specifies CASSSRTGYGYEQYF.

This clone was observed at least ten times. This chain connects TRBV5-4 to TRBJ2-5, with D possibly TRBD1 on 5 matching bases. Trimming removed 0 bases from V and 5 bases from J, with 11 bases in between. Germline V CDR1 and CDR2: SGHNT, YYREEE (reference sequence). CDR3 length: 14 amino acids. The CDR3, as DNA: TGTGCCAGCAGCTTGGACAGGACGGCGGAGACCCAGTACTTC. Its translation: CASSLDRTAETQYF.

This clone has at least ten counts. The CDR3 protein is CASSQGGLADKNEQFF. CDR3 bases: TGTGCCAGCAGCCAAGGGGGTCTAGCGGATAAAAATGAGCAGTTCTTC. The V gene is TRBV4-2, the J gene TRBJ2-1; 7 bases are shared with TRBD2. There are 16 residues in the CDR3. Per germline, CDR1 LGHNA and CDR2 YNFKEQ. J was trimmed by 7 bases and V by 1 base; bases with no gene match: 10.

This clone was found many times. V usage is TRBV6-5 and J usage is TRBJ2-2; maybe TRBD1 (5 bases). The CDR3 has 15 residues. The germline CDR1 and CDR2 sequences are MNHEY and SVGAGI. Between the trimmed V and J ends, which lost 2 bases and 5 bases, there was a span of 12 bases. CDR3 DNA: TGTGCCAGCAGTTACGAAGGGGCATGGACCGGGGAGCTGTTTTTT. Translation: CASSYEGAWTGELFF.

This clone was picked up many times. J is TRBJ2-7 and V is TRBV5-1; 11 nucleotides match TRBD2. Germline assignment: CDR1 SGHRS and CDR2 YFSETQ. Losses at the gene ends were 3 bases for V and 6 bases for J; bases not matched to a gene: 5. The CDR3 extends over 14 amino acids. CDR3 in DNA: TGCGCCAGCAGCTCTAGCGGGAGGCCGGGCGAGCAGTACTTC. Translating gives CASSSSGRPGEQYF.

This clone was picked up many times. This sequence joins TRBV18 and TRBJ1-1, with 8 nucleotides matching TRBD1. The CDR3 has 12 residues. Germline CDR1 reads KGHSH; CDR2 reads LQKENI. Unmatched junction bases numbered 6, after V lost 4 bases and J lost 11 bases. Here the CDR3 reads CASSQIGQGAFF. CDR3 nucleotide sequence: TGTGCCAGCTCACAAATCGGACAGGGCGCTTTCTTT.

This clone was seen at least ten times. The rearrangement joins TRBV4-1 to TRBJ2-7; no definite D call. V gave up 4 bases and J gave up 3 bases, with 10 bases separating them. The germline V gene encodes CDR1 MGHRA and CDR2 YSYEKL. The CDR3 runs to 13 residues. CDR3 sequence reads: CASSRIGRYEQYF. The CDR3 DNA follows: TGCGCCAGCAGCCGAATTGGCCGCTACGAGCAGTACTTC.

CDR3 sequence: CASPAVGNNEQFF. The CDR3 nucleotides read TGTGCCAGCCCTGCCGTCGGGAACAATGAGCAGTTCTTC. The chain has TRBV2 and TRBJ2-1, with a weak D call TRBD2 (5 bases). V was trimmed by 8 bases and J by 5 bases, leaving 13 bases between them. This CDR3 has 13 amino acids. Germline V gene sequence: CDR1 SNHLY, CDR2 FYNNEI.